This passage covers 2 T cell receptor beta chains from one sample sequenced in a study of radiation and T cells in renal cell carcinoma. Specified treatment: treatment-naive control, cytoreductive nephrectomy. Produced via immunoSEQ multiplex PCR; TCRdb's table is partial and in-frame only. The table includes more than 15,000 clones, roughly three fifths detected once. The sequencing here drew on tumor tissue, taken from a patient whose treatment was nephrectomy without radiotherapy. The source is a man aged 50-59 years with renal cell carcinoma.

The CDR3 coding sequence is TGCGCCAGCACCCCAGAAATGACAGGGGGAGTTTACGAGCAGTACTTC. Protein sequence: CASTPEMTGGVYEQYF. The V and J genes are TRBV5-1 and TRBJ2-7; the match to TRBD1 covers 9 bases. CDR1 and CDR2 (germline): SGHRS, YFSETQ. The J segment lost 4 bases and the V segment lost 6 bases, leaving 14 bases of the junction unmatched. The CDR3 spans 16 residues. The full variable domain, rest sourced from reference TRBV5-1 and TRBJ2-7, is KAGVTQTPRYLIKTRGQQVTLSCSPISGHRSVSWYQQTPGQGLQFLFEYFSETQRNKGNFPGRFSGRQFSNSRSEMNVSTLELGDSALYLCASTPEMTGGVYEQYFGPGTRLTVT.

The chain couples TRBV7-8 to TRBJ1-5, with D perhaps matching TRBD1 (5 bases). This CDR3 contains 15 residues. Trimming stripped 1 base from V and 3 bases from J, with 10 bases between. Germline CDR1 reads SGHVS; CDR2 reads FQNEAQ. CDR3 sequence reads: CASSLGEGYNQPQHF. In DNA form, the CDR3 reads TGTGCCAGCAGCTTAGGCGAGGGGTACAATCAGCCCCAGCATTTT.